This passage covers 9 T cell receptor beta chains from one sample sequenced in a study of T cell responses to AZD1222 COVID-19 vaccine. Using immunoSEQ multiplex PCR, the repertoire was profiled, and TCRdb retains in-frame clones only, with some absent. The data contain roughly 66,000 clones, about 88% of them singletons. The sample in question was peripheral blood, obtained 28 days after the second dose of the MenACWY control vaccine. The receptors originated from an adult who received the MenACWY meningococcal vaccine as a control.

J is TRBJ2-1 and V is TRBV5-8; TRBD1 is a possible D gene (6 bases). Germline V CDR1 and CDR2: SGHTS, YDEGEE. The V end lost 7 bases, the J end lost 10 bases, and 21 bases lay between the germline ends. The CDR3 loop spans 14 amino acids. The CDR3: CASRSYRQGLEQFF. The CDR3 DNA sequence: TGTGCCAGCCGCTCTTATCGTCAGGGGTTGGAGCAGTTCTTC. The variable domain in full, with the rest retrieved from reference TRBV5-8 and TRBJ2-1, is EAGVTQSPTHLIKTRGQQATLRCSPISGHTSVYWYQQALGLGLQFLLWYDEGEERNRGNFPPRFSGRQFPNYSSELNVNALELEDSALYLCASRSYRQGLEQFFGPGTRLTVL.

This sequence joins TRBV4-3 and TRBJ1-2, with D unclear. V was shortened by 0 bases and J by 8 bases, with 7 bases between the two germline ends. Germline V gene sequence: CDR1 LGHNA, CDR2 YSLEER. This CDR3 region has 12 residues. CDR3 sequence: CASSQDGWGYTF. The CDR3 DNA reads as TGCGCCAGCAGCCAAGACGGGTGGGGCTACACCTTC.

In this sample, this clone turned up a few times. This sequence joins TRBV7-2 and TRBJ1-2; no reliable D call. CDR1 is SGHTA and CDR2 is FQGNSA in the germline V gene. The CDR3 has 15 residues. V was pared by 2 bases and J by 8 bases, with 18 bases between. This CDR3 reads CASSLIPPATGGYTF. CDR3 coding DNA: TGTGCCAGCAGCTTAATCCCCCCAGCGACCGGGGGCTACACCTTC.

This chain joins TRBV5-5 and TRBJ1-6, with D hard to call. This CDR3 region has 14 residues. V lost 4 bases to trimming and J lost 10 bases, with 15 bases between them. Germline V CDR1 and CDR2: SGHKS, YYEKEE (reference sequence). The CDR3 sequence: CASSPRAVISPLHF. The CDR3 coding sequence is TGTGCCAGCAGCCCACGTGCCGTAATATCACCCCTCCACTTT.

The J gene is TRBJ2-7, the V gene TRBV11-2; D is uncertain. V lost 4 bases and J 8 bases, leaving 12 bases between the germline ends. Per the germline V gene, CDR1 is SGHAT and CDR2 is FQNNGV. The CDR3 spans 12 residues. The CDR3 here is CASSYGVGKQYF. CDR3 DNA: TGTGCCAGCAGCTATGGGGTGGGGAAGCAGTACTTC.

This chain connects TRBV5-1 to TRBJ2-5; 9 nucleotides match TRBD1. There are 14 residues in the CDR3. V shed 7 bases and J 5 bases; nucleotides not matched to a gene: 9. Germline CDR1 SGHRS, CDR2 YFSETQ. The CDR3 DNA reads as TGCGCCAGCTCACCGGGACAGGGTGAGGAGACCCAGTACTTC. This gives the protein CASSPGQGEETQYF.

The gene calls are TRBV5-5 and TRBJ1-2; D gene ambiguous. V lost 4 bases to trimming and J lost 4 bases, with 20 bases between them. There are 16 residues in the CDR3. Germline V gene sequence: CDR1 SGHKS, CDR2 YYEKEE (reference sequence). In DNA form, the CDR3 reads TGTGCCAGCAGCCTTTTGGACGTCCCCCGGGGCTATGGCTACACCTTC. This encodes CASSLLDVPRGYGYTF.

This clone was detected once. The chain carries TRBV6-2 or TRBV6-3 and TRBJ1-6; possible D gene TRBD1, 5 bases. The ends were cut back, 2 bases at V and 8 bases at J, with 10 bases in the middle. CDR3 length: 14 amino acids. Germline assignment: CDR1 MNHEY and CDR2 SVGEGT. The CDR3 region is CASSYGGAHSPLHF. The CDR3, as DNA: TGTGCCAGCAGTTACGGCGGGGCCCATTCACCCCTCCACTTT.

The chain carries TRBV28 and TRBJ2-7; 9 nucleotides align to TRBD1. The CDR3 totals 15 residues. Germline V gene sequence: CDR1 MDHEN, CDR2 SYDVKM. Losses at the gene ends were 6 bases for V and 1 base for J; bases not matched to a gene: 7. The CDR3 loop reads CASRDGQGLSYEQYF. In DNA form, the CDR3 reads TGTGCCAGCAGGGACGGACAGGGGCTATCCTACGAGCAGTACTTC.